This record looks at one T cell receptor beta chain sequence and its context. Its antigen is unidentified. The germline V gene has CDR1 LNHDA and CDR2 SQIVND (reference sequence). The CDR3 has 16 amino acids. V lost 5 bases and J 7 bases, leaving 21 bases between the germline ends. This record comes from a study of lymphopenia after photon versus proton radiotherapy. Findings and caveats of the study: Under photons, naive T cells and diversity fell while effector/memory populations rose. Post-nadir diversity loss with photons came from oligoclonal expansion, particularly CD8+ Temra cells. Only patients who died were analyzed for survival; proton advantage is unproven.

Using immunoSEQ multiplex PCR, the repertoire was profiled, and TCRdb retains in-frame clones only, with some absent. The table has around 30,000 clones, roughly nine tenths seen once. The chain is built from TRBV19 and TRBJ2-1; D is undetermined. The source material was peripheral blood, sampled from a patient treated with proton-based radiotherapy. This TCR came from a woman in her sixties or seventies with pancreatic cancer. Some clones in this sample may be carry-over from other donors' samples. CDR3 in amino acids: CASSPRDLETWNEQFF. As DNA, the CDR3 is TGTGCCAGTAGTCCTCGCGACCTAGAAACTTGGAATGAGCAGTTCTTC.